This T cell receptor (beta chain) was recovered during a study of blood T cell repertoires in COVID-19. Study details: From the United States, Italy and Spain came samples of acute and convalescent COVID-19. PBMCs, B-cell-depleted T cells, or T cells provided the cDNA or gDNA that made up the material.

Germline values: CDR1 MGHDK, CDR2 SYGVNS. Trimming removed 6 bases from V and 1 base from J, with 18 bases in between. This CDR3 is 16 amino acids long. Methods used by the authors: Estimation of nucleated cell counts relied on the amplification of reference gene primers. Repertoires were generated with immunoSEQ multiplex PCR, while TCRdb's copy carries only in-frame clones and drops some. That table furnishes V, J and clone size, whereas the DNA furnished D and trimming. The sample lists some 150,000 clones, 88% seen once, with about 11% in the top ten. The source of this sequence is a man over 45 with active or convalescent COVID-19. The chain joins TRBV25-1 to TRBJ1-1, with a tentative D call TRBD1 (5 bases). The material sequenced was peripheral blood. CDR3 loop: CASSAGGMRENTEAFF. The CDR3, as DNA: TGTGCCAGCAGCGCGGGGGGAATGAGGGAGAACACTGAAGCTTTCTTT. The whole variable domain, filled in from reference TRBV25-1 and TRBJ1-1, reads EADIYQTPRYLVIGTGKKITLECSQTMGHDKMYWYQQDPGMELHLIHYSYGVNSTEKGDLSSESTVSRIRTEHFPLTLESARPSHTSQYLCASSAGGMRENTEAFFGQGTRLTVV.